This entry features one T cell receptor beta chain sequence. In this sample, this clone turned up once. Its cognate antigen has yet to be identified. No base quality values were provided; no much bigger clone lies one nucleotide off. The CDR3 sequence holds 13 residues, the cysteine and phenylalanine included. Kept here is only the CDR3 DNA, which spans 39 bases and is read in frame from base 1. Cut back by 8 bases and 5 bases, the V and J ends lie 13 bases apart. Per the germline V gene (reference sequence), LNHDA is the CDR1 and SQIVND is the CDR2. The immunoSEQ Assay was used to immunosequence TCRbeta CDR3 regions from genomic DNA. Prior to high-throughput sequencing, genomic DNA was amplified by bias-controlled multiplex PCR. The authors' pipeline ran thus. To quantify the absolute abundance of each unique TCRbeta CDR3 region, the sequences were collapsed and filtered. Clonality, defined as 1 minus Pielou's evenness, was calculated using only productive rearrangements. Tumor T-cell fraction was calculated by normalizing TCRbeta template counts to usable DNA, which was estimated from several housekeeping genes. A previously published method was used to identify clones whose frequencies were significantly greater in on-treatment samples than in baseline samples. Drawn from immuneACCESS, this table holds only the in-frame rearrangements with V and J called that TCRdb kept. Clones are partly lost; checked studies trace under half to an unresolved V gene and leave the rest unexplained. That table is the source of V, J and clone size, and D and trimming were worked out from the DNA. This sample holds more than 2,500 clones; over 20% were observed only once. The top ten clones comprise 9% to 10% of the sample.

This entry belongs to a study of sequential checkpoint blockade in melanoma (dated 2019 in TCRdb). The study in broad terms: In a 1:1 randomization, patients received either first-line nivolumab then ipilimumab (arm A) or ipilimumab then nivolumab (arm B). Maintenance nivolumab was given following each of the two trial sequences. Around three quarters of the matched pre- and post-treatment tumor biopsy pairs came from the same lesion. Matched tumor biopsies were taken from around 22 patients before treatment and at week 13, after single-agent nivolumab (arm A) or ipilimumab (arm B). DNA from roughly 94 melanoma tumor samples collected before treatment underwent TCRbeta immunosequencing.

This specimen's treatment or condition label, per the study, means: randomized to nivolumab then ipilimumab (arm A) or the reverse (arm B). None of the trial patients had been given prior DNA-damaging chemotherapy. CheckMate 064, a randomized, open-label phase II trial of sequential checkpoint blockade, was the source of the samples, all of which came from patients with melanoma. Genomic DNA from formalin-fixed paraffin-embedded (FFPE) tissue samples served as the input for tumor TCR sequencing. On the study overall, not on this receptor specifically: Among patients in the nivolumab-first arm (arm A), tumor TIL clonality before treatment was associated with response (P = .04). Larger, independent patient cohorts are needed to validate the response-prediction model that combines TCR metrics and mutation burden. Small sample sizes and reduced statistical power limited the analyses of tumor T-cell fraction within each arm. Tumor T-cell fraction and clonality were found to correlate with PD-L1 staining and CD8+ T-cell counts but not with mutational load. Patients whose tumor T-cell fraction and clonality increased by week 13 were about 30 times more likely to achieve clinical benefit.

The receptor's source is a human donor with melanoma. The chain joins TRBV19 to TRBJ2-1; D gene: possibly TRBD1, on 6 matching bases. The sample was tumor tissue (inferred from file names), taken from a patient given nivolumab and ipilimumab in sequence. The bases are TGTGCCAGTCGGGACATCGCCGACAATGAGCAGTTCTTC. It encodes CASRDIADNEQFF. With the rest looked up from the reference TRBV19 and TRBJ2-1 genes rather than sequenced, the full variable domain is DGGITQSPKYLFRKEGQNVTLSCEQNLNHDAMYWYRQDPGQGLRLIYYSQIVNDFQKGDIAEGYSVSREKKESFPLTVTSAQKNPTAFYLCASRDIADNEQFFGPGTRLTVL.